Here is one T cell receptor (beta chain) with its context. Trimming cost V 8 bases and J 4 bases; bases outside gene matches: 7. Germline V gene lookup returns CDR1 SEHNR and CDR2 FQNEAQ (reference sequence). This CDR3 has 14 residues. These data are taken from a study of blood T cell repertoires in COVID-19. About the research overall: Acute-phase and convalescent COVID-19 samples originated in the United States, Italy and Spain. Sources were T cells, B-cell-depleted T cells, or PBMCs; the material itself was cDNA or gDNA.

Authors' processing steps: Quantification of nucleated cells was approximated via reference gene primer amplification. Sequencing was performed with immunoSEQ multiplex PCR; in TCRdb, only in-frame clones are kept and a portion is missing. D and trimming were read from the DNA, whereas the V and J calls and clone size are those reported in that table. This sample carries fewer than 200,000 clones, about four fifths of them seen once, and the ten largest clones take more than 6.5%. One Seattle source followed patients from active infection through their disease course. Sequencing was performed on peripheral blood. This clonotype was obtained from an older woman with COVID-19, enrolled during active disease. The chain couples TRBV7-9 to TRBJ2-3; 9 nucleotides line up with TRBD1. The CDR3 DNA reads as TGTGCCAGCCGGGGACAGGGCCTCCCAGATACGCAGTATTTT. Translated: CASRGQGLPDTQYF. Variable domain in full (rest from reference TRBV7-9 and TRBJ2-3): DTGVSQNPRHKITKRGQNVTFRCDPISEHNRLYWYRQTLGQGPEFLTYFQNEAQLEKSRLLSDRFSAERPKGSFSTLEIQRTEQGDSAMYLCASRGQGLPDTQYFGPGTRLTVL.